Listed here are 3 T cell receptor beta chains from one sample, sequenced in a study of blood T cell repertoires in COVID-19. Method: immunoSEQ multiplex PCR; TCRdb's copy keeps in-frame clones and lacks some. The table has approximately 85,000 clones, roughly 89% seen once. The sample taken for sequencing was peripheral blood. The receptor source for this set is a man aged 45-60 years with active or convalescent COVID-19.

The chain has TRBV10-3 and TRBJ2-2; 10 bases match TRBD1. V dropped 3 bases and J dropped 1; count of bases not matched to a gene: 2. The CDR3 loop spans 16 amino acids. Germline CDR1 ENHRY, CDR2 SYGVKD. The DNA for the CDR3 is TGTGCCATCAGTGACAGGGACAGGGGGAACACCGGGGAGCTGTTTTTT. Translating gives CAISDRDRGNTGELFF.

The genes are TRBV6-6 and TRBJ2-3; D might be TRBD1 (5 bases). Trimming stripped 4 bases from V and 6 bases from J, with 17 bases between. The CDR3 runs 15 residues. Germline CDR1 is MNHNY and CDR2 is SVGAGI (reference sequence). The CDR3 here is CASSWGNALGDTQYF. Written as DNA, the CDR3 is TGTGCCAGCAGTTGGGGCAACGCCTTGGGGGATACGCAGTATTTT.

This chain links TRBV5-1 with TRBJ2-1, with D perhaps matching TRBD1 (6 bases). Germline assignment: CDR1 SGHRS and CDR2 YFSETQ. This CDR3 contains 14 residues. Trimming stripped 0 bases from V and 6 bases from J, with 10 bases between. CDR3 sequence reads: CASSLDGQINEQFF. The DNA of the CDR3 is TGCGCCAGCAGCTTGGATGGACAGATCAATGAGCAGTTCTTC.